This entry lists 28 T cell receptor beta chains sequenced from one sample in a study of shared clonotypes between healthy human individuals. Clones were sequenced by immunoSEQ multiplex PCR, and TCRdb holds only the in-frame ones, with some missing. The data show about 710,000 clones, over 60% seen once. Sequencing used memory CD4+ T cells sorted from blood. The subset denotes: CD45RA-negative fraction. Receptors were obtained from a woman under 40 in good health.

V is TRBV9 and J is TRBJ2-3; 14 bases are shared with TRBD2. Germline V CDR1 and CDR2: SGDLS, YYNGEE. After removal of 2 bases from V and 6 bases from J, the junction contained 8 bases not matched to a gene. The CDR3 is 17 amino acids. CDR3 protein: CASSVAGLAGVVDTQYF. In nucleotides, the CDR3 is TGTGCCAGCAGCGTGGCGGGACTAGCGGGAGTGGTGGATACGCAGTATTTT.

This chain joins TRBV5-1 and TRBJ2-5; weak D call: TRBD2 (6 bases). Trimming pared 4 bases from V and 2 bases from J, leaving 12 bases between. Germline CDR1 is SGHRS and CDR2 is YFSETQ. This CDR3 is 14 amino acids long. The CDR3 region is CASSPDAGQETQYF. The DNA for the CDR3 is TGCGCCAGCAGCCCGGATGCGGGGCAAGAGACCCAGTACTTC.

This clone appeared a few times. V is TRBV27 and J is TRBJ2-1; the D is unclear. Germline V CDR1 and CDR2: MNHEY, SMNVEV (reference sequence). V lost 3 bases to trimming and J lost 1 base, with 7 bases between them. This CDR3 region has 14 residues. DNA for the CDR3: TGTGCCAGCAGTTTGGGCAGATCCTACAATGAGCAGTTCTTC. It encodes CASSLGRSYNEQFF.

The chain is built from TRBV6-5 and TRBJ2-6, with no clear D. Germline V gives CDR1 MNHEY, CDR2 SVGAGI. Trimming removed 6 bases at V and 0 bases at J, with 6 bases between. CDR3 length: 14 amino acids. In DNA form, the CDR3 reads TGTGCCAGCAGGCAGAGCTCTGGGGCCAACGTCCTGACTTTC. Residues: CASRQSSGANVLTF.

This chain uses TRBV5-1 with TRBJ2-1; TRBD2 matches at 9 bases. Trimming took 4 bases from V and 3 from J; bases not matched to a gene: 8. Germline CDR1 reads SGHRS; CDR2 reads YFSETQ. The CDR3 spans 16 residues. The CDR3 is CASSPTSGAFYNEQFF. CDR3 nucleotide sequence: TGCGCCAGCAGCCCGACTAGCGGAGCCTTCTACAATGAGCAGTTCTTC.

Concerning this clone: Different DNA sequences within this sample yield the same CDR3. The chain joins TRBV7-2 to TRBJ2-7; D is uncertain. Germline V gives CDR1 SGHTA, CDR2 FQGNSA. The V end was cut by 5 bases, the J end by 4 bases, with 9 bases between. The CDR3 has 12 residues. CDR3 region: CASSLVGYEQYF. The CDR3 DNA is TGTGCCAGCAGCCTCGTCGGTTACGAGCAGTACTTC.

This clone was seen ten or more times. The chain employs TRBV28 and TRBJ1-2, with TRBD1 matching 11 bases. The J segment lost 4 bases and the V segment lost 3 bases, leaving 4 bases of the junction unmatched. The CDR3 covers 15 residues. CDR1 is MDHEN and CDR2 is SYDVKM in the germline V gene. CDR3 bases: TGTGCCAGCAGTTTTGAGGACAGGGGGCTCTATGGCTACACCTTC. Translated, it gives CASSFEDRGLYGYTF.

The chain couples TRBV2 to TRBJ2-7, with D possibly matching TRBD2 (5 bases). V lost 3 bases to trimming and J lost 6 bases, with 9 bases between them. The CDR3 runs 12 residues. The germline V gene has CDR1 SNHLY and CDR2 FYNNEI. The CDR3 DNA sequence: TGTGCCAGCAGTGAGAGGGTATTCGAGCAGTACTTC. Its protein is CASSERVFEQYF.

The chain employs TRBV4-1 and TRBJ2-2, with a possible D match to TRBD1 (6 bases). V was trimmed by 7 bases and J by 4 bases, leaving 19 bases between them. This CDR3 is 16 amino acids long. CDR1 and CDR2 from the germline V gene are MGHRA and YSYEKL. The CDR3 nucleotides are TGCGCCAGCACCCCGCAGGCAGGGGCGGGCACCGGGGAGCTGTTTTTT. This translates into CASTPQAGAGTGELFF.

With respect to this clone: A much larger clonotype is one base distant, so this may be a read error. V usage is TRBV7-9 and J usage is TRBJ1-1, with D hard to call. Germline V gives CDR1 SEHNR, CDR2 FQNEAQ (reference sequence). V was trimmed by 4 bases and J by 0 bases, leaving 6 bases between them. The CDR3 contains 13 residues. CDR3 protein: CASSSEMNTEAFF. CDR3 nucleotide sequence: TGTGCCAGCAGCTCAGAAATGAACACTGAAGCTTTCTTT.

Comment on this clone: Within the sample, other DNA sequences also encode this same CDR3. The chain has TRBV10-3 and TRBJ2-5; tentative D call: TRBD1 (6 bases). Germline CDR1 ENHRY, CDR2 SYGVKD. Trimming took 0 bases from V and 1 from J, leaving 6 bases between them. The CDR3 is 14 residues long. The CDR3 DNA reads TGTGCCATCAGTGAGTCGACAGGCCAAGAGACCCAGTACTTC. Encoded protein: CAISESTGQETQYF.

This clone was seen once. The chain employs TRBV25-1 and TRBJ2-6; no firm D call. Deletions cut 2 bases from V and 0 bases from J, with 11 bases between. Germline-derived CDR1 and CDR2 are MGHDK and SYGVNS. CDR3 size: 17 residues. The CDR3 DNA reads as TGTGCCAGCAGTGAAGTGATCCAGAGCTCTGGGGCCAACGTCCTGACTTTC. This translates into CASSEVIQSSGANVLTF.

The chain combines TRBV5-1 with TRBJ2-3; perhaps TRBD2 as D (6 bases). Trimming left V 3 bases short and J 1 base short, with 12 bases between. CDR1 and CDR2 from the germline V gene are SGHRS and YFSETQ. The CDR3 covers 15 residues. The CDR3 DNA reads as TGCGCCAGCAGCTCAAGGAGGAGGGGCACAGATACGCAGTATTTT. Amino acids: CASSSRRRGTDTQYF.

The V gene is TRBV4-1, the J gene TRBJ2-5, with D unclear. V shed 4 bases and J shed 2 bases, with 8 bases lying between them. CDR1 and CDR2 (germline): MGHRA, YSYEKL. The CDR3 spans 13 residues. CDR3 protein: CASSLEWQETQYF. In nucleotides, the CDR3 is TGCGCCAGCAGCCTCGAGTGGCAAGAGACCCAGTACTTC.

This chain links TRBV28 with TRBJ2-1, with TRBD2 matching over 10 bases. V lost 5 bases to trimming and J lost 2 bases; unmatched junction nucleotides: 6. CDR3 length: 16 residues. The germline CDR1 and CDR2 sequences are MDHEN and SYDVKM. CDR3 DNA: TGTGCCAGCAGTACCCCCGGGACTAGCGCCTACAATGAGCAGTTCTTC. Its translation is CASSTPGTSAYNEQFF.

This chain uses TRBV5-1 with TRBJ2-7; D gene uncertain. CDR1 and CDR2 from the germline V gene are SGHRS and YFSETQ. The length of the CDR3 is 13 residues. V lost 5 bases, J lost 2 bases, and 11 bases lay in between. The CDR3 sequence: CASSVLGPYEQYF. The CDR3 DNA is TGCGCCAGCAGTGTTCTGGGCCCCTACGAGCAGTACTTC.

The rearrangement links TRBV15 to TRBJ2-3; 7 bases are shared with TRBD1. With 4 bases clipped from V and 1 base from J, the junction kept 8 bases outside the gene matches. CDR1 is LNHNV and CDR2 is YYDKDF in the germline V gene (reference sequence). This CDR3 has 16 residues. The CDR3 region has the DNA TGTGCCACCAGCAAGAACAGGGGAGCCGGCACAGATACGCAGTATTTT. It codes for CATSKNRGAGTDTQYF.

The chain links TRBV10-2 to TRBJ1-2; TRBD1 is a possible D gene (5 bases). The ends were cut back, 8 bases at V and 5 bases at J, with 18 bases in the middle. Germline V gives CDR1 WSHSY, CDR2 SAAADI. CDR3 size: 14 residues. The CDR3 reads CASREGLGRYGYTF. Written as DNA, the CDR3 is TGCGCCAGCCGGGAGGGGCTAGGGAGGTATGGCTACACCTTC.

Turning to this clone: The sample holds other DNA sequences that translate to the same CDR3. This chain connects TRBV5-1 to TRBJ1-5, with 11 bases aligning to TRBD1. This CDR3 region has 14 residues. The germline V gene encodes CDR1 SGHRS and CDR2 YFSETQ. V shed 4 bases, J shed 6 bases, and the junction held 3 bases outside the gene matches. The CDR3 here is CASSLGTGGQPQHF. DNA for the CDR3: TGCGCCAGCAGCCTCGGGACAGGGGGTCAGCCCCAGCATTTT.

This clone was counted once. The chain uses TRBV15 and TRBJ1-1; D is uncertain. V was pared by 6 bases and J by 12 bases, with 11 bases between. There are 10 residues in the CDR3. Germline-derived CDR1 and CDR2 are LNHNV and YYDKDF (reference sequence). In nucleotides, the CDR3 is TGTGCCACCAGAGGGTCCGGGACTTTCTTT. This codes for CATRGSGTFF.

Points on this clone: This may be a read error, as it is one base from a much larger clone. The J gene is TRBJ2-5, the V gene TRBV7-2, with TRBD1 identical over 7 bases. The V gene end was trimmed by 5 bases and the J gene end by 1 base; junction bases not matched to a gene: 1. Germline V lookup: CDR1 SGHTA, CDR2 FQGNSA. The CDR3 has 13 residues. CDR3 in amino acids: CASSRDSQETQYF. The CDR3 coding sequence is TGTGCCAGCAGCAGGGACAGCCAAGAGACCCAGTACTTC.

This clone was seen a handful of times. This chain uses TRBV7-3 with TRBJ2-3, with 13 bases identical to TRBD2. The germline V gene encodes CDR1 SGHTA and CDR2 FQGTGA. The CDR3 totals 15 residues. The V gene end was trimmed by 5 bases and the J gene end by 5 bases; junction bases not matched to a gene: 4. Written as DNA, the CDR3 is TGTGCCAGCAGCCCGGGACTAGCGGGATTAGATACGCAGTATTTT. Translated: CASSPGLAGLDTQYF.

As for this clone: A far larger clone is just one base off, so this is likely a read error. Other DNA variants within this sample encode the same CDR3. J is TRBJ1-1 and V is TRBV29-1; D gene unclear. CDR1 and CDR2 (germline): SQVTM, ANQGSEA. The CDR3 runs to 12 residues. CDR3 sequence reads: CSVDQENTEAFF. For the CDR3, the DNA is TGCAGCGTTGATCAGGAGAACACTGAAGCCTTCTTT.

This chain joins TRBV30 and TRBJ1-5; D is unresolved. CDR3 length: 18 residues. The V and J ends lost 0 bases and 0 bases respectively, with 18 bases between them. Germline CDR1 reads GTSNPN; CDR2 reads SVGIG (reference sequence). The chain's CDR3 is CAWSVLGVGPTSNQPQHF. CDR3 sequence (DNA): TGTGCCTGGAGTGTGTTAGGTGTCGGTCCGACTAGCAATCAGCCCCAGCATTTT.

This clone was observed a single time. The chain combines TRBV19 with TRBJ2-5, with D possibly TRBD2 on 5 matching bases. V shed 6 bases and J shed 4 bases, with 15 bases lying between them. Germline V gives CDR1 LNHDA, CDR2 SQIVND (reference sequence). The CDR3 contains 14 residues. CDR3 amino acids: CASRGRGLGETQYF. The CDR3 coding sequence is TGTGCCAGTAGAGGTCGGGGTCTGGGAGAGACCCAGTACTTC.

V and J are TRBV5-4 and TRBJ1-1; 8 positions agree with TRBD1. Trimming took 7 bases from V and 0 from J; bases not matched to a gene: 8. Germline CDR1 SGHNT, CDR2 YYREEE (reference sequence). The CDR3 runs 15 residues. The CDR3 nucleotides are TGTGCCAGCGGGGGCCAGGGGGCCTTGAACACTGAAGCTTTCTTT. Translating it yields CASGGQGALNTEAFF. The whole variable domain, remainder taken from reference TRBV5-4 and TRBJ1-1, is ETGVTQSPTHLIKTRGQQVTLRCSSQSGHNTVSWYQQALGQGPQFIFQYYREEENGRGNFPPRFSGLQFPNYSSELNVNALELDDSALYLCASGGQGALNTEAFFGQGTRLTVV.

This clone has just a few counts. Other DNA sequences in this sample translate to the same CDR3. The chain uses TRBV4-1 and TRBJ1-4; D unresolved. Germline V CDR1 and CDR2: MGHRA, YSYEKL. The CDR3 runs 13 residues. Trimming removed 2 bases from V and 5 bases from J, with 6 bases in between. This CDR3 is CASSQTENEKLFF. Here the CDR3 DNA reads TGCGCCAGCAGCCAAACAGAAAATGAAAAACTGTTTTTT.

This chain uses TRBV5-1 with TRBJ2-3, with 8 bases that match TRBD1. V shed 4 bases, J shed 6 bases, and the junction held 7 bases outside the gene matches. The CDR3 is 14 residues long. Germline V lookup: CDR1 SGHRS, CDR2 YFSETQ. The CDR3 loop reads CASSPTTGVDTQYF. CDR3 in DNA: TGCGCCAGCAGCCCGACGACAGGGGTGGATACGCAGTATTTT.